This TCR beta chain was documented in a study of T cells in Graves' hyperthyroidism and ophthalmopathy. The germline CDR1 and CDR2 sequences are SGHTA and FQGNSA. V lost 3 bases to trimming and J lost 4 bases, with 12 bases between them. The CDR3 sequence is 14 residues long. The TCR beta CDR3 regions underwent amplification using RNA transcripts as the source. A set of HTBI primers served as the primers for a first-round RT-PCR of the TCR CDR3. Each CDR3 protein gets one entry after TCRdb re-called the multiplex PCR reads with MiXCR. The table lists fewer than 750,000 distinct CDR3 sequences, approximately 15% of them singletons. Disease lasting under 3 months, a NOSPECS grade of at least 4, and a Clinical Activity Score of at least 3 were features of the ophthalmopathy patients. The source of the PBMCs was 10 ml of fresh peripheral blood. This clonotype was observed at least ten times. Its antigen is not known.

Findings of the study overall: Most thyroid clonotypes that were expanded above 0.001 also turned up in blood. Stable hyperthyroidism was separated from ophthalmopathy by a model based on 13 V-J features.

The source of this sequence is a woman between 45 and 65 years old with Graves' ophthalmopathy. The sequenced sample was blood. V usage is TRBV7-2 and J usage is TRBJ2-5; tentatively, D is TRBD2 (6 bases). The CDR3 sequence: CASSLSGGIETQYF. The DNA of the CDR3 is TGTGCCAGCAGCTTGTCCGGGGGTATAGAGACCCAGTACTTC.